This T cell receptor (beta chain) was documented in a study of patients and donors after allogeneic stem cell transplantation. TCRdb re-analysed the RT-PCR reads in MiXCR, keeping a single row per CDR3 protein. This sample has approximately 170,000 distinct CDR3 sequences, with 20% to 25% found just once. The CDR3 extends over 16 amino acids. CDR1 and CDR2 (germline): DFQATT, SNEGSKA (reference sequence). V lost 3 bases to trimming and J lost 2 bases; unmatched junction nucleotides: 9. What was sequenced was blood, either unsorted or a sorted T cell fraction (not recorded which). J is TRBJ2-2 and V is TRBV20-1, with 7 nucleotides matching TRBD1. This clonotype was sampled from a human donor who was either an allogeneic HSCT recipient or a stem cell or donor lymphocyte infusion donor (not recorded which). It is not recorded whose cells these are; they may come from a transplant donor. The CDR3 sequence is CSARGLRQGNTGELFF. The CDR3 coding sequence is TGCAGTGCTAGGGGCCTAAGACAGGGTAACACCGGGGAGCTGTTTTTT.